This T cell receptor (beta chain) is from a study of shared clonotypes between healthy human individuals. Study-level points and caveats: Sharing across four donors was highest in naive CD4 (roughly 5%) and lowest in memory CD8 (0.4%).

Sequenced by immunoSEQ multiplex PCR; TCRdb stores in-frame clones only, minus some. The sample records roughly 2,000,000 clones, roughly 94% being singletons. A remark on this clone: No antigen is known for it.

CD45RO-negative CD8 cells positively selected for CCR7 made up the naive population, which excluded terminally differentiated effector memory CD45RA+ cells. The sequenced material came from naive CD8+ T cells sorted from blood. This receptor was identified in a young man in good health.

This CDR3 is CASSETRQGVDEQFF. CDR3 in DNA: TGTGCCAGCAGTGAAACGAGACAGGGGGTCGATGAGCAGTTCTTC. V gene TRBV6-1 combines with J gene TRBJ2-1; 9 bases match TRBD1. CDR1 and CDR2 (germline): MNHNS, SASEGT. With V trimmed by 2 bases and J by 8 bases, 7 bases remained unmatched. CDR3 length equals 15 residues.